One sample yielded the 18 T cell receptor beta chains listed below, sequenced in a study of post-analysis software for immune sequencing data. General study results and limits: Higher frequency in patients than in controls was seen for roughly five TRBV segments, with TRBV5-6, TRBV5-1 and TRBV20-1 among them.

These receptors' targets are unknown. Unique molecular identifiers were built into the TCR beta cDNA libraries. In TCRdb, the PCR reads were re-called with MiXCR into one record per CDR3 protein. The sample lists roughly 540,000 distinct CDR3 sequences, 34% occurring once. Sequencing used blood. The receptors were sampled from a girl aged 2 to 17 with multiple sclerosis.

This clonotype was counted between two and nine times. V gene TRBV6-1 combines with J gene TRBJ2-1; TRBD1 agrees at 7 bases. Germline V gives CDR1 MNHNS, CDR2 SASEGT. Germline trimming cut 4 bases from V and 2 bases from J; bases unmatched to any gene: 5. The CDR3 runs 15 residues. The CDR3: CASSAQGPAYNEQFF. The CDR3 DNA reads TGTGCCAGCAGTGCACAGGGGCCTGCCTACAATGAGCAGTTCTTC.

This chain uses TRBV2 with TRBJ2-5; D is unresolved. Trimming left V 3 bases short and J 1 base short, with 9 bases between. This CDR3 has 14 residues. CDR1 is SNHLY and CDR2 is FYNNEI in the germline V gene. The CDR3 spells CASSDPPAQETQYF. The CDR3 DNA reads as TGTGCCAGCAGTGACCCCCCAGCCCAAGAGACCCAGTACTTC.

J is TRBJ1-1 and V is TRBV20-1, with 8 bases lining up with TRBD1. V shed 3 bases and J 4 bases; nucleotides not matched to a gene: 10. The germline V gene encodes CDR1 DFQATT and CDR2 SNEGSKA (reference sequence). The length of the CDR3 is 15 residues. The CDR3: CSASKYRGGITEAFF. CDR3 DNA: TGCAGTGCTAGCAAGTACAGGGGGGGGATCACTGAAGCTTTCTTT.

This clonotype has just a few counts. The J gene is TRBJ1-1, the V gene TRBV27; no clear D gene. CDR1 is MNHEY and CDR2 is SMNVEV in the germline V gene (reference sequence). Between the trimmed V and J ends, which lost 5 bases and 5 bases, there was a span of 21 bases. The CDR3 is 16 residues long. CDR3 sequence reads: CASSPVPDDPTTEAFF. CDR3 nucleotides: TGTGCCAGCAGTCCGGTACCGGACGACCCGACTACTGAAGCTTTCTTT.

This clonotype was counted at least ten times. The V call is TRBV10-3, the J call TRBJ2-3; TRBD2 might be the D (6 bases). CDR3 length equals 13 residues. Germline values: CDR1 ENHRY, CDR2 SYGVKD. The V end lost 6 bases, the J end lost 0 bases, and 7 bases lay between the germline ends. CDR3 residues: CAIRGTSTDTQYF. The CDR3 nucleotides read TGTGCCATCAGGGGGACTAGCACAGATACGCAGTATTTT.

The sample holds a few counts of this clonotype. The V and J genes are TRBV20-1 and TRBJ1-6; tentative D call: TRBD1 (6 bases). CDR3 length equals 16 residues. The V end was cut by 6 bases, the J end by 6 bases, with 21 bases between. The V gene's germline CDR1 is DFQATT and CDR2 SNEGSKA (reference sequence). The CDR3 spells CSAFAGRGGLNSPLHF. In DNA, the CDR3 is TGCAGTGCCTTCGCCGGCAGGGGAGGGCTTAATTCACCCCTCCACTTT.

V gene TRBV7-9 combines with J gene TRBJ2-7; no definite D call. Germline V lookup: CDR1 SEHNR, CDR2 FQNEAQ (reference sequence). This CDR3 is 13 amino acids long. Trimming took off 3 bases at V and 2 bases at J, with 8 bases between the two ends. Here the CDR3 reads CASSFGQAYEQYF. The CDR3 DNA reads TGTGCCAGCAGCTTCGGGCAGGCCTACGAGCAGTACTTC.

Only a few counts were recorded for this clonotype. The chain has TRBV29-1 and TRBJ2-3; weak D call: TRBD1 (5 bases). Trimming cost V 6 bases and J 0 bases, with 10 bases left between them. In germline, CDR1 is SQVTM, CDR2 ANQGSEA. There are 13 residues in the CDR3. The CDR3: CSVTGPSTDTQYF. The CDR3 nucleotides are TGCAGCGTAACAGGTCCTAGCACAGATACGCAGTATTTT.

The chain combines TRBV4-1 with TRBJ2-5, with a tentative D call TRBD2 (5 bases). The CDR3 contains 16 residues. From germline, CDR1 is MGHRA and CDR2 YSYEKL. The V end lost 1 base, the J end lost 0 bases, and 12 bases lay between the germline ends. This chain's CDR3 is CASSQGASGYQETQYF. The CDR3 bases are TGCGCCAGCAGCCAAGGTGCAAGCGGCTACCAAGAGACCCAGTACTTC.

This clonotype is a singleton in its sample. The chain links TRBV6-2 or TRBV6-3 to TRBJ2-3, with D perhaps TRBD2 (6 bases). This CDR3 has 14 amino acids. V shed 8 bases and J shed 2 bases, with 14 bases lying between them. From germline, CDR1 is MNHEY and CDR2 SVGEGT. CDR3 amino acids: CASAEGGDTDTQYF. The CDR3 DNA sequence: TGTGCCAGCGCCGAAGGAGGGGACACAGATACGCAGTATTTT.

At least ten counts were recorded for this clonotype. The chain is built from TRBV7-4 and TRBJ2-5; 12 bases align to TRBD1. Germline-derived CDR1 and CDR2 are SGHVT and SQSDAQ. The CDR3 runs 16 residues. V dropped 8 bases and J dropped 2; count of bases not matched to a gene: 9. CDR3 protein: CASPRDRGLRQETQYF. CDR3 nucleotides: TGTGCCAGCCCCCGGGACAGGGGGCTGCGGCAAGAGACCCAGTACTTC.

V usage is TRBV7-9 and J usage is TRBJ1-2; 8 nucleotides align to TRBD1. The V gene end was trimmed by 3 bases and the J gene end by 6 bases; junction bases not matched to a gene: 9. The CDR3 runs to 15 residues. The germline V gene has CDR1 SEHNR and CDR2 FQNEAQ (reference sequence). The CDR3 is CASSFTTQGGDGYTF. CDR3 nucleotide sequence: TGTGCCAGCAGCTTTACTACACAGGGGGGGGATGGCTACACCTTC.

DNA of the CDR3: TGCGCCAGCAGCTTCCAGTCCTACAATGAGCAGTACTTC. The encoded protein is CASSFQSYNEQYF. The gene calls are TRBV5-1 and TRBJ2-1, with D unresolved. The J call is uncertain, as TRBJ2-7 better fits the DNA end. The CDR3 is made up of 13 amino acids. Germline V gene sequence: CDR1 SGHRS, CDR2 YFSETQ.

This clonotype has only a few counts. The chain has TRBV28 and TRBJ2-7; D is uncertain. The germline V gene has CDR1 MDHEN and CDR2 SYDVKM. There are 14 residues in the CDR3. V was clipped by 3 bases and J by 6 bases, with 15 bases between them. CDR3 sequence (DNA): TGTGCCAGCAGTTTCCTATCGAGTACGGGCGAGCAGTACTTC. Amino acid sequence: CASSFLSSTGEQYF.

The chain recombines TRBV12-3 or TRBV12-4 with TRBJ1-6; 10 positions match TRBD1. V was pared by 3 bases and J by 9 bases, with 5 bases of the junction left unmatched. This CDR3 has 15 residues. The CDR3 nucleotides are TGTGCCAGCAGTTTGAGGACAGGGGGTTTTTCACCCCTCCACTTT. This gives the protein CASSLRTGGFSPLHF.

V gene TRBV28 combines with J gene TRBJ2-3; TRBD2 agrees at 7 bases. The germline CDR1 and CDR2 sequences are MDHEN and SYDVKM. Losses at the gene ends were 6 bases for V and 4 bases for J; bases not matched to a gene: 4. The CDR3 spans 13 residues. The DNA of the CDR3 is TGTGCCAGCAGAGCGGGGTATTCAGATACGCAGTATTTT. Translation gives CASRAGYSDTQYF.

The J gene is TRBJ2-3, the V gene TRBV6-5, with D possibly TRBD2 on 5 matching bases. The CDR3 is 14 amino acids. Germline CDR1 is MNHEY and CDR2 is SVGAGI. V lost 4 bases, J lost 2 bases, and 10 bases lay in between. CDR3 in DNA: TGTGCCAGCAGTTTATTCCGGGACACAGATACGCAGTATTTT. Protein sequence: CASSLFRDTDTQYF.

The CDR3 DNA reads as TGTGCCAGCAGCTTAATATTCGGCCCGGGGGTCACTGAAGCTTTCTTT. This gives the protein CASSLIFGPGVTEAFF. The rearrangement links TRBV7-8 to TRBJ1-1; D perhaps matches TRBD1 (5 bases). Germline assignment: CDR1 SGHVS and CDR2 FQNEAQ. CDR3 size: 16 residues. V lost 2 bases and J lost 4, with 17 bases in between.